This T cell receptor beta chain was documented in a study of blood T cell repertoires in COVID-19. The method was immunoSEQ multiplex PCR; TCRdb's version includes in-frame clones alone and lacks a portion of them. The sample lists approximately 240,000 clones; about 90% were seen once. V lost 7 bases and J 13 bases, leaving 47 bases between the germline ends. The germline gives CDR1 SNHLY, CDR2 FYNNEI. CDR3 length: 22 amino acids. Input material: PBMCs or T cells enriched from blood (not recorded which). The chain joins TRBV2 to TRBJ2-1, with D unresolved. The clonotype was recovered from a woman younger than 30 who had recovered from COVID-19. In DNA, the CDR3 is TGTGCCAGCAATCCACCGTCCGTGGCCCGAACCATTCCTAGAGAGTCGCCCTTATACCAGTTCTTC. Its protein is CASNPPSVARTIPRESPLYQFF.